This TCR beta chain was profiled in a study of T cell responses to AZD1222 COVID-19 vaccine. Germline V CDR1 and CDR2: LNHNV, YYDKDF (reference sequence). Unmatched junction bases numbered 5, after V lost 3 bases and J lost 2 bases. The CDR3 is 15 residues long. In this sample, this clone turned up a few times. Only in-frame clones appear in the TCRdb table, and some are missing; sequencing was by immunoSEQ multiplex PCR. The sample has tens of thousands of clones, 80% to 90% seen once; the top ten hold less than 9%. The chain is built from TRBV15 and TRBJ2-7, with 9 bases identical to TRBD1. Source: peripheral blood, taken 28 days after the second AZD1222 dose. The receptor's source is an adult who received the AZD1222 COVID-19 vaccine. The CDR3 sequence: CATSSGTGSPYEQYF. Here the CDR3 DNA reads TGTGCCACCAGCAGCGGGACAGGGTCTCCCTACGAGCAGTACTTC. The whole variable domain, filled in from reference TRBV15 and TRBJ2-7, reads DAMVIQNPRYQVTQFGKPVTLSCSQTLNHNVMYWYQQKSSQAPKLLFHYYDKDFNNEADTPDNFQSRRPNTSFCFLDIRSPGLGDTAMYLCATSSGTGSPYEQYFGPGTRLTVT.